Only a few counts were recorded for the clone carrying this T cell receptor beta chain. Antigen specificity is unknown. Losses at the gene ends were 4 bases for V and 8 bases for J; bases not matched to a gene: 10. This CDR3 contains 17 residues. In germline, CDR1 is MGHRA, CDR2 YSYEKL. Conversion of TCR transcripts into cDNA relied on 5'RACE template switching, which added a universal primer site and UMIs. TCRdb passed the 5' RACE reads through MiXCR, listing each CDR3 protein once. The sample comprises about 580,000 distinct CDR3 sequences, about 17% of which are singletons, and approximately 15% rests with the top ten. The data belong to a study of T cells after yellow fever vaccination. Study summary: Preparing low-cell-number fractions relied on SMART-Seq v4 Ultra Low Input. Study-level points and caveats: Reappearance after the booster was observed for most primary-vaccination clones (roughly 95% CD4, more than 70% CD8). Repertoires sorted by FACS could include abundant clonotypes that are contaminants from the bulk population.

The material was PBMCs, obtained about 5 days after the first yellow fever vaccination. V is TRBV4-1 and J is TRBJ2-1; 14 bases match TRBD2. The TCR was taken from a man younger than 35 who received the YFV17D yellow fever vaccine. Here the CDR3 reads CASSRGLAGGHGDEQFF. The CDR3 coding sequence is TGCGCCAGCAGCCGCGGACTAGCGGGGGGCCATGGGGATGAGCAGTTCTTC.